The 5 T cell receptor beta chains listed next were all sequenced from one sample in a study of siplizumab effects on memory and regulatory T cells. Assay: immunoSEQ multiplex PCR; the TCRdb copy retains only in-frame clones and omits some. The data show 100,000 or so clones, with roughly nine tenths seen just once and approximately 0.71% held by the top ten. The specimen sequenced was Tregs sorted from blood. Receptors were obtained from a human donor in good health.

The rearrangement uses TRBV7-3 and TRBJ2-5, with 13 bases matching TRBD2. From germline, CDR1 is SGHTA and CDR2 FQGTGA. The CDR3 spans 17 residues. The V and J ends lost 5 bases and 5 bases, in that order; junction bases with no gene match: 11. The chain's CDR3 is CASSPGTSGKRAETQYF. The CDR3, as DNA: TGTGCCAGCAGCCCCGGGACTAGCGGGAAGAGGGCGGAGACCCAGTACTTC.

This chain joins TRBV18 and TRBJ2-5, with a tentative D call TRBD2 (6 bases). The germline CDR1 and CDR2 sequences are KGHSH and LQKENI. Trimming left V 0 bases short and J 4 bases short, with 12 bases between. This CDR3 spans 15 amino acids. The CDR3 nucleotides read TGTGCCAGCTCACCACCTGGTAATAGCGGAGAGACCCAGTACTTC. Translated, it gives CASSPPGNSGETQYF.

The rearrangement links TRBV19 to TRBJ1-1; tentatively, D is TRBD1 (6 bases). The germline CDR1 and CDR2 sequences are LNHDA and SQIVND (reference sequence). V shed 6 bases and J shed 4 bases, with 15 bases lying between them. The CDR3 length is 14 residues. The CDR3 region has the DNA TGTGCCAGTAGCCCAGACAGGTTAGGCACTGAAGCTTTCTTT. As protein: CASSPDRLGTEAFF.

The sample holds one count of this clone. The rearrangement joins TRBV5-1 to TRBJ2-5; D perhaps matches TRBD2 (5 bases). V was pared by 2 bases and J by 5 bases, with 19 bases between. From germline, CDR1 is SGHRS and CDR2 YFSETQ. CDR3 length equals 16 residues. The DNA for the CDR3 is TGCGCCAGCAGCTTTCTAGGGCCCCTAAGGGAGGAGACCCAGTACTTC. It codes for CASSFLGPLREETQYF.

The chain is built from TRBV7-8 and TRBJ2-1; TRBD1 agrees at 8 bases. The CDR3 extends over 15 amino acids. The V gene's germline CDR1 is SGHVS and CDR2 FQNEAQ. Trimming removed 5 bases from V and 9 bases from J; junction bases left unmatched: 12. This chain's CDR3 is CASSPQGQVNAEQFF. The CDR3 DNA is TGTGCCAGCAGCCCTCAGGGACAGGTTAACGCTGAGCAGTTCTTC.